Below are 27 T cell receptor beta chains sequenced from a single sample in a study of human T cells and chemical hapten exposure. TCRdb independently ran MiXCR on the RACE reads; one entry per CDR3 protein. The data show roughly 100,000 distinct CDR3 sequences, just under 9% seen once. Time point specified: healthy volunteer bleed at 2 weeks. Whole blood that had not been fractionated was the source of extracted total RNA. What was sequenced was whole blood. These receptors were taken from a female donor in good health. Some clones in this sample may be carry-over from other donors' samples.

The chain combines TRBV30 with TRBJ2-1; D might be TRBD1 or TRBD2, each matching 5 bases. V was trimmed by 8 bases and J by 2 bases, leaving 13 bases between them. Looked up from germline, CDR1 is GTSNPN and CDR2 is SVGIG (reference sequence). The length of the CDR3 is 13 residues. CDR3 sequence reads: CAGGRLTYNEQFF. Here the CDR3 DNA reads TGTGCCGGGGGAAGACTAACCTACAATGAGCAGTTCTTC.

This chain connects TRBV28 to TRBJ2-5; D gene uncertain. The CDR3 runs 11 residues. Trimming pared 5 bases from V and 0 bases from J, leaving 1 base between. Germline CDR1 and CDR2: MDHEN and SYDVKM. The CDR3 here is CASSDQETQYF. CDR3 DNA sequence: TGTGCCAGCAGTGACCAAGAGACCCAGTACTTC.

This clonotype was recorded a few times. The chain employs TRBV7-9 and TRBJ1-1; D gene uncertain. Germline assignment: CDR1 SEHNR and CDR2 FQNEAQ (reference sequence). The CDR3 totals 13 residues. V dropped 2 bases and J dropped 5 bases, with 9 bases sitting between them. Written as DNA, the CDR3 is TGTGCCAGCAGCTTATTTGACGGGACTGAAGCTTTCTTT. It encodes CASSLFDGTEAFF.

This clonotype was found a few times. This chain links TRBV2 with TRBJ2-3; 16 positions agree with TRBD2. V trimming: 7 bases; J trimming: 4 bases; junction bases outside the gene matches: 5. The germline V gene has CDR1 SNHLY and CDR2 FYNNEI. The CDR3 has 16 amino acids. The CDR3 loop is CASTPGLAGGADTQYF. Here the CDR3 DNA reads TGTGCCAGCACCCCGGGACTAGCGGGAGGGGCAGATACGCAGTATTTT.

This clonotype appeared a few times. The genes are TRBV28 and TRBJ2-7; D unresolved. The V gene's germline CDR1 is MDHEN and CDR2 SYDVKM. The CDR3 covers 13 residues. V lost 0 bases, J lost 7 bases, and 10 bases lay in between. In DNA, the CDR3 is TGTGCCAGCAGTTTATGGGGTGGGCTGGAGCAGTACTTC. This gives the protein CASSLWGGLEQYF.

This clonotype has just a few counts. This rearrangement joins TRBV20-1 to TRBJ2-5, with D perhaps TRBD1 (6 bases). This CDR3 is built from 14 residues. Trimming took 2 bases from V and 2 from J, leaving 12 bases between them. Germline CDR1 DFQATT, CDR2 SNEGSKA (reference sequence). Here the CDR3 DNA reads TGCAGTGCTAGACAGGGAAGGGGGCAAGAGACCCAGTACTTC. It encodes CSARQGRGQETQYF.

The rearrangement uses TRBV3-1 and TRBJ2-7, with D possibly being TRBD2 (6 bases). The V gene's germline CDR1 is LGHDT and CDR2 YNNKEL (reference sequence). The CDR3 runs to 15 residues. V was trimmed by 0 bases and J by 0 bases, leaving 9 bases between them. The CDR3 is CASSQDGTLSYEQYF. CDR3 bases: TGTGCCAGCAGCCAAGACGGGACTCTCTCCTACGAGCAGTACTTC.

Comments on this clonotype: With a much larger clone just one base away, this may be a read error. This sequence joins TRBV28 and TRBJ1-1; no clear D gene. The CDR3 totals 14 residues. Germline assignment: CDR1 MDHEN and CDR2 SYDVKM. CDR3 in DNA: TGTGTCAGCAGTTTAGAGGGAGGGAACACTGAAGCTTTCTTT. Translation: CVSSLEGGNTEAFF.

In this sample, this clonotype turned up many times. The chain joins TRBV19 to TRBJ2-7; D not certain. Germline V gene sequence: CDR1 LNHDA, CDR2 SQIVND (reference sequence). V was shortened by 2 bases and J by 3 bases, with 5 bases between the two germline ends. The CDR3 spans 12 residues. The CDR3 reads CASSIPGYEQYF. CDR3 DNA sequence: TGTGCCAGTAGTATACCAGGCTACGAGCAGTACTTC.

The chain couples TRBV27 to TRBJ2-3, with D possibly matching TRBD1 (6 bases). With 10 bases removed from V and 0 bases from J, the gap between germline ends came to 11 bases. Per the germline V gene, CDR1 is MNHEY and CDR2 is SMNVEV (reference sequence). The CDR3 extends over 13 amino acids. CDR3 sequence reads: CATDRISTDTQYF. For the CDR3, the DNA is TGTGCCACCGACAGGATCAGCACAGATACGCAGTATTTT.

This chain connects TRBV20-1 to TRBJ1-4; D gene uncertain. V dropped 3 bases and J dropped 3 bases, with 5 bases sitting between them. Germline lookup yields CDR1 DFQATT and CDR2 SNEGSKA (reference sequence). This CDR3 has 12 residues. This CDR3 is CSARYSNEKLFF. The CDR3 nucleotides are TGCAGTGCTAGGTATTCTAATGAAAAACTGTTTTTT.

The chain recombines TRBV2 with TRBJ1-2; 7 nucleotides match TRBD1. With 4 bases clipped from V and 4 bases from J, the junction kept 9 bases outside the gene matches. The CDR3 is 15 residues long. Germline V gene sequence: CDR1 SNHLY, CDR2 FYNNEI. CDR3 protein: CASSGRQGGLYGYTF. In DNA form, the CDR3 reads TGTGCCAGCAGTGGTCGCCAGGGGGGGCTCTATGGCTACACCTTC. Drawing the rest from reference TRBV2 and TRBJ1-2, the complete variable domain is EPEVTQTPSHQVTQMGQEVILRCVPISNHLYFYWYRQILGQKVEFLVSFYNNEISEKSEIFDDQFSVERPDGSNFTLKIRSTKLEDSAMYFCASSGRQGGLYGYTFGSGTRLTVV.

The table lists this clonotype with a few counts. The V gene is TRBV6-6, the J gene TRBJ1-2; no definite D call. V lost 5 bases, J lost 4 bases, and 14 bases lay in between. The germline CDR1 and CDR2 sequences are MNHNY and SVGAGI (reference sequence). The CDR3 totals 14 residues. The DNA of the CDR3 is TGTGCCAGCAGTCCCCCGGAAGGGAGCTATGGCTACACCTTC. Residues: CASSPPEGSYGYTF.

J is TRBJ1-2 and V is TRBV28, with no clear D. The germline gives CDR1 MDHEN, CDR2 SYDVKM. The V end lost 6 bases, the J end lost 4 bases, and 18 bases lay between the germline ends. This CDR3 is built from 15 residues. CDR3 DNA: TGTGCCAGCAGCCCTACTTTTGGATGGACCTATGGCTACACCTTC. As protein: CASSPTFGWTYGYTF.

V is TRBV20-1 and J is TRBJ1-2, with 10 bases matching TRBD1. In germline, CDR1 is DFQATT, CDR2 SNEGSKA (reference sequence). The CDR3 is 14 amino acids. Trimming at V came to 4 bases and at J to 5 bases, leaving 7 bases not matched to a gene. CDR3 loop: CSAIRQGAIYGYTF. The CDR3 DNA reads as TGCAGTGCTATAAGACAGGGGGCAATTTATGGCTACACCTTC.

Comment on this clonotype: A much larger clone sits a single nucleotide away, making a read error possible. The chain employs TRBV20-1 and TRBJ1-2; D call uncertain. The CDR3 spans 9 residues. The V gene's germline CDR1 is DFQATT and CDR2 SNEGSKA (reference sequence). CDR3 protein: CSASHGHTF. The CDR3 DNA is TGCAGTGCTAGTCATGGCCACACCTTC.

Only a few counts were recorded for this clonotype. V is TRBV5-1 and J is TRBJ2-6; D is undetermined. Germline loops: CDR1 SGHRS, CDR2 YFSETQ. V lost 4 bases and J 3 bases, leaving 11 bases between the germline ends. This CDR3 contains 15 residues. CDR3 protein: CASSGQIGGANVLTF. The DNA for the CDR3 is TGCGCCAGCAGCGGGCAGATCGGTGGGGCCAACGTCCTGACTTTC. The whole variable domain, filled in from reference TRBV5-1 and TRBJ2-6, reads KAGVTQTPRYLIKTRGQQVTLSCSPISGHRSVSWYQQTPGQGLQFLFEYFSETQRNKGNFPGRFSGRQFSNSRSEMNVSTLELGDSALYLCASSGQIGGANVLTFGAGSRLTVL.

This clonotype was seen ten or more times. J is TRBJ2-7 and V is TRBV4-3, with TRBD1 matching over 8 bases. The CDR3 is 14 amino acids. From germline, CDR1 is LGHNA and CDR2 YSLEER. The V gene end was trimmed by 1 base and the J gene end by 2 bases; junction bases not matched to a gene: 1. CDR3 in DNA: TGCGCCAGCAGCCAAGGGACAGGGCCCTACGAGCAGTACTTC. Protein product: CASSQGTGPYEQYF.

The rearrangement joins TRBV6-5 to TRBJ2-7; tentatively, D is TRBD1 or TRBD2 (6 bases each). CDR1 MNHEY and CDR2 SVGAGI come from the germline V gene. The length of the CDR3 is 14 residues. With 0 bases removed from V and 2 bases from J, the gap between germline ends came to 8 bases. The chain's CDR3 is CASSYSRGAYEQYF. The CDR3 DNA sequence: TGTGCCAGCAGTTACTCGAGGGGGGCCTACGAGCAGTACTTC.

This clonotype was observed a few times. The chain couples TRBV15 to TRBJ2-3; TRBD1 matches at 8 bases. With V trimmed by 0 bases and J by 7 bases, 9 bases remained unmatched. Germline V gene lookup returns CDR1 LNHNV and CDR2 YYDKDF (reference sequence). This CDR3 has 16 amino acids. The CDR3 DNA reads TGTGCCACCAGCAGAGATCGGACAGGGTATAGGTATACGCAGTATTTT. This codes for CATSRDRTGYRYTQYF.

The J gene is TRBJ2-3, the V gene TRBV6-1, with TRBD1 matching over 7 bases. Losses at the gene ends were 4 bases for V and 2 bases for J; bases not matched to a gene: 6. The germline CDR1 and CDR2 sequences are MNHNS and SASEGT. The CDR3 length is 15 residues. This chain's CDR3 is CASSASGGHTDTQYF. CDR3 nucleotides: TGTGCCAGCAGTGCATCAGGGGGTCACACAGATACGCAGTATTTT.

This clonotype showed up many times. The V and J genes are TRBV7-2 and TRBJ2-5; possibly TRBD1 or TRBD2 for D (5 bases each). Trimming removed 5 bases at V and 9 bases at J, with 10 bases between. The CDR3 is made up of 11 amino acids. Germline assignment: CDR1 SGHTA and CDR2 FQGNSA. This chain's CDR3 is CASSRLGAQYF. In nucleotides, the CDR3 is TGTGCCAGCAGCCGATTGGGGGCCCAGTACTTC.

The rearrangement joins TRBV28 to TRBJ1-5; perhaps TRBD1 as D (5 bases). Germline CDR1 MDHEN, CDR2 SYDVKM. This CDR3 has 16 residues. Trimming took off 6 bases at V and 1 base at J, with 16 bases between the two ends. The CDR3 sequence is CASSDAHRLSNQPQHF. In DNA form, the CDR3 reads TGTGCCAGCAGCGACGCCCACAGGTTAAGCAATCAGCCCCAGCATTTT.

This clonotype was recorded a few times. The gene calls are TRBV2 and TRBJ1-4, with D perhaps matching TRBD1 (5 bases). V lost 4 bases to trimming and J lost 0 bases, with 9 bases between them. CDR3 length equals 15 residues. Germline V gene data show CDR1 as SNHLY and CDR2 as FYNNEI. The CDR3 DNA sequence: TGTGCCAGCAGTGGGACACCAACAACTAATGAAAAACTGTTTTTT. This translates into CASSGTPTTNEKLFF.

A note on this clonotype: The germline gene is not matched at one end of the junction; a read error may be the cause. This rearrangement joins TRBV28 to TRBJ1-5; TRBD1 is a possible D gene (6 bases). This CDR3 has 14 residues. Germline V CDR1 and CDR2: MDHEN, SYDVKM. CDR3 sequence (DNA): TGTGTCAGCAGTACAGACAGGATCAATCAGCCCCAGCATTTT. Its protein product is CVSSTDRINQPQHF.

This clonotype was seen many times. The chain employs TRBV20-1 and TRBJ1-1; D possibly corresponds to TRBD1 (5 bases). V dropped 4 bases and J dropped 7 bases, with 10 bases sitting between them. Germline V gene data show CDR1 as DFQATT and CDR2 as SNEGSKA (reference sequence). The CDR3 runs to 11 residues. CDR3 in amino acids: CSATKGFEAFF. DNA for the CDR3: TGCAGTGCTACGAAGGGGTTTGAAGCTTTCTTT.

This clonotype has just a few counts. The chain employs TRBV5-1 and TRBJ2-3; TRBD2 aligns across 10 bases. With V trimmed by 4 bases and J by 2 bases, 4 bases remained unmatched. Germline CDR1 and CDR2: SGHRS and YFSETQ. The CDR3 runs 15 residues. This chain's CDR3 is CASSQTSGHTDTQYF. The CDR3 region has the DNA TGCGCCAGCAGCCAGACTAGCGGGCACACAGATACGCAGTATTTT.